This T cell receptor beta chain stems from a study of T cells in localized non-small cell lung cancer. Produced via immunoSEQ multiplex PCR; TCRdb's table is partial and in-frame only. In the table there are approximately 2,800 clones, 20% to 30% of which are singletons. From germline, CDR1 is LNHDA and CDR2 SQIVND (reference sequence). V was pared by 2 bases and J by 7 bases, with 2 bases between. The length of the CDR3 is 11 residues. This clone has just a few counts. Antigen specificity is unknown. Study-wide findings and caveats: Across samples, adjacent lung featured a median approximately 56 of the top 100 tumor clones. Blood T cell density predicted longer survival; adjacent-lung clonality, shorter. It was uninvolved adjacent lung that showed the highest T cell clonality, exceeding tumor. Because sequencing included only one region (of the tumor), heterogeneity remains possible.

The sequence was obtained from a male donor aged 60 or over with stage II lung adenocarcinoma. The sequenced sample was normal lung tissue next to the tumor, obtained before any cancer treatment. The chain has TRBV19 and TRBJ2-2; D not resolved. The CDR3 DNA reads as TGTGCCAGTAGTATAAGCGGGGAGCTGTTTTTT. Residues: CASSISGELFF.